The rows below give T cell receptor beta chains drawn from one sample of a study of blood T cell repertoires in COVID-19. Profiled with immunoSEQ multiplex PCR; TCRdb holds only in-frame clones, not every one. This table holds about 89,000 clones, 81% found once. The source material was peripheral blood. The receptors were sampled from an elderly woman with acute or convalescent COVID-19. The CDR3 runs from the conserved cysteine through the conserved F or W. A D gene is named only where the DNA matches it firmly. Where a row states a size, it is once, few, many or the class of an expanded clone; other rows omit it.

d_call: TRBD1; j_call: TRBJ1-5; v_call: TRBV6-2/TRBV6-3; clone_size: .; cdr3_nt: TGTGCCAGCAGTCGTGACAGGGGGGCAAATCAGCCCCAGCATTTT; cdr3_aa: CASSRDRGANQPQHF
d_call: .; j_call: TRBJ1-2; v_call: TRBV4-1; clone_size: .; cdr3_nt: TGCGCCAGCAGCCCTAGGGGAGGTGAACTCTATGGCTACACCTTC; cdr3_aa: CASSPRGGELYGYTF
d_call: TRBD1; j_call: TRBJ2-5; v_call: TRBV7-6; clone_size: .; cdr3_nt: TGTGCCAGCAGCTTTGGTGGACAGGGAGGAGAGACCCAGTACTTC; cdr3_aa: CASSFGGQGGETQYF
d_call: .; j_call: TRBJ1-3; v_call: TRBV28; clone_size: .; cdr3_nt: TGTGCCAGCAGTTCCCCGTGGCTCTCTGGAAACACCATATATTTT; cdr3_aa: CASSSPWLSGNTIYF
d_call: TRBD2; j_call: TRBJ2-3; v_call: TRBV2; clone_size: .; cdr3_nt: TGTGCCAGCAGTCCAACAACTAGCGGACGCACAGATACGCAGTATTTT; cdr3_aa: CASSPTTSGRTDTQYF
d_call: TRBD1; j_call: TRBJ1-6; v_call: TRBV5-8; clone_size: few; cdr3_nt: TGTGCCAGCACCCGAGGAGGGGGCGTATCACCCCTCCACTTT; cdr3_aa: CASTRGGGVSPLHF
d_call: .; j_call: TRBJ1-1; v_call: TRBV6-5; clone_size: .; cdr3_nt: TGTGCCAGCGTTGGGAGTGTGGGAGGAACTGAAGCTTTCTTT; cdr3_aa: CASVGSVGGTEAFF
d_call: TRBD1; j_call: TRBJ1-4; v_call: TRBV28; clone_size: .; cdr3_nt: TGTGCCAGCAAATATTCGGGACAGGACGCGACTAATGAAAAACTGTTTTTT; cdr3_aa: CASKYSGQDATNEKLFF
d_call: TRBD2; j_call: TRBJ2-5; v_call: TRBV5-1; clone_size: .; cdr3_nt: TGCGCCAGCAGAGGGAGCGGGGGTGGTGAGACCCAGTACTTC; cdr3_aa: CASRGSGGGETQYF
d_call: TRBD1; j_call: TRBJ1-1; v_call: TRBV6-2/TRBV6-3; clone_size: .; cdr3_nt: TGTGCCAGCAGTTACTCGTCGCGGACAGGGGGAAAGGACACTGAAGCTTTCTTT; cdr3_aa: CASSYSSRTGGKDTEAFF
d_call: TRBD2; j_call: TRBJ2-5; v_call: TRBV5-1; clone_size: .; cdr3_nt: TGCGCCAGCAGGACTGGCGGGGGGACCCAAGAGACCCAGTACTTC; cdr3_aa: CASRTGGGTQETQYF
d_call: TRBD1; j_call: TRBJ1-6; v_call: TRBV6-2/TRBV6-3; clone_size: .; cdr3_nt: TGTGCCAGCAGTTACCCGGGACAGGGGGGAAATTCACCCCTCCACTTT; cdr3_aa: CASSYPGQGGNSPLHF
d_call: TRBD1; j_call: TRBJ1-2; v_call: TRBV12-3/TRBV12-4; clone_size: .; cdr3_nt: TGTGCCAGCAGACCCGGACAGGTCGGTGGCTACACCTTC; cdr3_aa: CASRPGQVGGYTF
d_call: TRBD1; j_call: TRBJ1-2; v_call: TRBV5-4; clone_size: .; cdr3_nt: TGTGCCAGCAGGGAAGGACAGGGCTATGGCTACACCTTC; cdr3_aa: CASREGQGYGYTF
d_call: TRBD1; j_call: TRBJ2-2; v_call: TRBV28; clone_size: .; cdr3_nt: TGTGCCAGCAGTTTATTCGGACAGGGGAACACCGGGGAGCTGTTTTTT; cdr3_aa: CASSLFGQGNTGELFF
d_call: .; j_call: TRBJ1-1; v_call: TRBV6-2/TRBV6-3; clone_size: .; cdr3_nt: TGTGCCAGCAGTTACGGGGGCAGATCTAACACTGAAGCTTTCTTT; cdr3_aa: CASSYGGRSNTEAFF
d_call: .; j_call: TRBJ1-2; v_call: TRBV5-4; clone_size: .; cdr3_nt: TGTGCCAGCAGCCCCCCAGGCATCAGAGACTATGGCTACACCTTC; cdr3_aa: CASSPPGIRDYGYTF
d_call: TRBD1; j_call: TRBJ2-7; v_call: TRBV4-2; clone_size: few; cdr3_nt: TGTGCCAGCAGCCAAGACGGGGACAGAGGCTCCTACGAGCAGTACTTC; cdr3_aa: CASSQDGDRGSYEQYF
d_call: TRBD1; j_call: TRBJ1-2; v_call: TRBV4-3; clone_size: .; cdr3_nt: TGCGCCAGCAGTCCCAGCGGACAGGGCAATAACTATGGCTACACCTTC; cdr3_aa: CASSPSGQGNNYGYTF
d_call: TRBD1; j_call: TRBJ1-1; v_call: TRBV5-1; clone_size: .; cdr3_nt: TGCGCCAGCAGCCCAGGGGGCTTAACAACTGAAGCTTTCTTT; cdr3_aa: CASSPGGLTTEAFF
d_call: .; j_call: TRBJ2-7; v_call: TRBV21-1; clone_size: .; cdr3_nt: TGTGCCAGCAGCAAATGGGGGGGGCCGGCGCCTGGGGACTACGAGCAGTACTTC; cdr3_aa: CASSKWGGPAPGDYEQYF
d_call: .; j_call: TRBJ1-6; v_call: TRBV5-4; clone_size: .; cdr3_nt: TGTGCCAGCAGCTCCGGACAGCCCTATAATTCACCCCTCCACTTT; cdr3_aa: CASSSGQPYNSPLHF
d_call: .; j_call: TRBJ2-5; v_call: TRBV5-1; clone_size: .; cdr3_nt: TGCGCCAGCAGGAACGGGGGGCAGGAGACCCAGTACTTC; cdr3_aa: CASRNGGQETQYF
d_call: TRBD1; j_call: TRBJ1-3; v_call: TRBV14; clone_size: .; cdr3_nt: TGTGCCACCGGGACAGCCCCTGATAAGACTGGAAACACCATATATTTT; cdr3_aa: CATGTAPDKTGNTIYF
d_call: .; j_call: TRBJ1-6; v_call: TRBV7-2; clone_size: few; cdr3_nt: TGTGCCAGCAGCTTAGAGGGTTCGCGAGGGTCACCCCTCCACTTT; cdr3_aa: CASSLEGSRGSPLHF